These 28 T cell receptor beta chains came from one sample sequenced in a study of blood T cell repertoires in COVID-19. Assay used: immunoSEQ multiplex PCR; TCRdb lists only in-frame clones, some missing. Of some 220,000 clones in the sample, 75% to 85% were seen once. Sequenced input: peripheral blood. The source is a human donor in a cohort sampled during active COVID-19.

The rearrangement uses TRBV2 and TRBJ2-5; 8 bases fit TRBD1. Germline V CDR1 and CDR2: SNHLY, FYNNEI. The ends lost 7 bases at V and 4 bases at J; junction bases unmatched: 5. The CDR3 is 13 residues long. CDR3 in DNA: TGTGCCAGCAAGCCAGGGGGCGGAGAGACCCAGTACTTC. Residues: CASKPGGGETQYF.

This clone was observed a single time. Different DNA sequences within this sample yield the same CDR3. The chain links TRBV7-9 to TRBJ2-7; D gene unclear. Germline assignment: CDR1 SEHNR and CDR2 FQNEAQ (reference sequence). CDR3 size: 14 residues. With 2 bases removed from V and 0 bases from J, the gap between germline ends came to 8 bases. The CDR3 DNA reads TGTGCCAGCAGCTTACTAGGCCTCTCCTACGAGCAGTACTTC. Translating gives CASSLLGLSYEQYF.

V is TRBV7-6 and J is TRBJ2-3; D possibly corresponds to TRBD2 (5 bases). Trimming removed 5 bases at V and 6 bases at J, with 9 bases between. Germline V gives CDR1 SGHVS, CDR2 FNYEAQ. The CDR3 has 12 amino acids. In DNA, the CDR3 is TGTGCCAGCAGCAAACGAGGGGATACGCAGTATTTT. Residues: CASSKRGDTQYF.

The chain recombines TRBV6-2 or TRBV6-3 with TRBJ1-1; no reliable D call. CDR1 is MNHEY and CDR2 is SVGEGT in the germline V gene. V shed 2 bases and J shed 1 base, with 17 bases lying between them. This CDR3 contains 17 residues. For the CDR3, the DNA is TGTGCCAGCAGTTACCCCCAGTCCCTAGGAGGGAACACTGAAGCTTTCTTT. Protein product: CASSYPQSLGGNTEAFF.

CDR3 region: CASRAAGTGSGNTIYF. CDR3 sequence (DNA): TGCGCCAGCAGGGCTGCCGGGACAGGCTCTGGAAACACCATATATTTT. This chain joins TRBV10-2 and TRBJ1-3; 8 nucleotides agree with TRBD1. Germline V CDR1 and CDR2: WSHSY, SAAADI. This CDR3 is 16 amino acids long. After removal of 6 bases from V and 0 bases from J, the junction contained 7 bases not matched to a gene.

This rearrangement joins TRBV18 to TRBJ1-5, with 8 bases that match TRBD1. Trimming cost V 5 bases and J 1 base; bases outside gene matches: 4. Per the germline V gene, CDR1 is KGHSH and CDR2 is LQKENI. The CDR3 loop spans 15 amino acids. CDR3 residues: CASSEHRGSNQPQHF. CDR3 coding DNA: TGTGCCAGCTCAGAGCACAGGGGGAGCAATCAGCCCCAGCATTTT.

The chain carries TRBV28 and TRBJ2-1; D is ambiguous. Germline loops: CDR1 MDHEN, CDR2 SYDVKM. The CDR3 covers 14 residues. Trimming took 2 bases from V and 0 from J, leaving 5 bases between them. The CDR3 loop reads CASSLPSSYNEQFF. The CDR3 DNA follows: TGTGCCAGCAGTTTACCGAGCTCCTACAATGAGCAGTTCTTC.

This clone was picked up a small number of times. The V call is TRBV11-3, the J call TRBJ1-1; D is uncertain. Per germline, CDR1 SGHNT and CDR2 YENEEA. V lost 2 bases and J 3 bases, leaving 7 bases between the germline ends. The CDR3 sequence is 13 residues long. The CDR3 region has the DNA TGTGCCAGCAGCTTAAGCGCAGACACTGAAGCTTTCTTT. It yields the protein CASSLSADTEAFF. Complete variable domain (other parts from reference TRBV11-3 and TRBJ1-1): EAGVVQSPRYKIIEKKQPVAFWCNPISGHNTLYWYLQNLGQGPELLIRYENEEAVDDSQLPKDRFSAERLKGVDSTLKIQPAELGDSAVYLCASSLSADTEAFFGQGTRLTVV.

The genes are TRBV3-1 (or the pseudogene TRBV3-2) and TRBJ1-6; 9 bases are a match to TRBD1. Germline V gives CDR1 LGHDT, CDR2 YNNKEL (reference sequence). Unmatched junction bases numbered 4, after V lost 5 bases and J lost 5 bases. The CDR3 consists of 15 residues. CDR3 residues: CASSWGDRDNSPLHF. CDR3 sequence (DNA): TGTGCCAGCAGCTGGGGGGACAGGGATAATTCACCCCTCCACTTT.

This clone came up once. CDR3 region: CASSLPPTGSGADTQYF. CDR3 nucleotides: TGTGCCAGCAGTTTACCCCCGACAGGGAGCGGAGCAGATACGCAGTATTTT. This chain connects TRBV28 to TRBJ2-3; TRBD1 matches at 7 bases. Losses at the gene ends were 2 bases for V and 4 bases for J; bases not matched to a gene: 12. The CDR3 contains 17 residues. Germline-derived CDR1 and CDR2 are MDHEN and SYDVKM.

The chain combines TRBV6-2 or TRBV6-3 with TRBJ1-2, with D perhaps TRBD1 (6 bases). The CDR3 is 13 amino acids. Germline lookup yields CDR1 MNHEY and CDR2 SVGEGT. V was trimmed by 6 bases and J by 7 bases, leaving 15 bases between them. CDR3 loop: CASSLLRTAGYTF. In DNA form, the CDR3 reads TGTGCCAGCAGCCTACTCCGGACAGCTGGCTACACCTTC.

This clone turned up a few times. The chain is built from TRBV10-3 and TRBJ2-3, with a tentative D call TRBD2 (6 bases). Between the trimmed V and J ends, which lost 4 bases and 0 bases, there was a span of 11 bases. The CDR3 covers 15 residues. The germline V gene has CDR1 ENHRY and CDR2 SYGVKD. In nucleotides, the CDR3 is TGTGCCATCAGTGGTTCGGCGGGAAGCACAGATACGCAGTATTTT. Translation: CAISGSAGSTDTQYF.

The chain has TRBV9 and TRBJ2-3; TRBD2 aligns across 8 bases. Trimming removed 2 bases from V and 5 bases from J; junction bases left unmatched: 4. CDR1 and CDR2 from the germline V gene are SGDLS and YYNGEE. The CDR3 contains 14 residues. CDR3 protein: CASSVGGGKDTQYF. CDR3 in DNA: TGTGCCAGCAGCGTGGGCGGGGGGAAAGATACGCAGTATTTT.

The chain links TRBV4-2 to TRBJ1-1, with 8 positions matching TRBD1. The CDR3 sequence is 15 residues long. V lost 1 base and J lost 5; bases outside the gene matches: 6. Germline CDR1 and CDR2: LGHNA and YNFKEQ. CDR3 nucleotides: TGTGCCAGCAGCCAAGGACCGACAGGGGAGACTGAAGCTTTCTTT. Amino acids: CASSQGPTGETEAFF.

CDR3 residues: CAWSVYLAYEQYF. The DNA of the CDR3 is TGTGCCTGGAGTGTATATCTAGCTTACGAGCAGTACTTC. The V and J genes are TRBV30 and TRBJ2-7, with D tentatively TRBD2 (5 bases). The CDR3 is 13 amino acids. Germline CDR1 and CDR2: GTSNPN and SVGIG (reference sequence). V was cut by 0 bases and J by 4 bases, with 10 bases left in between.

The J gene is TRBJ2-4, the V gene TRBV18; tentatively, D is TRBD2 (5 bases). Germline-derived CDR1 and CDR2 are KGHSH and LQKENI. Trimming took off 4 bases at V and 4 bases at J, with 17 bases between the two ends. The CDR3 has 16 amino acids. CDR3 loop: CASSQGAGRGKNIQYF. The CDR3 nucleotides are TGTGCCAGCTCACAGGGTGCGGGCAGAGGGAAAAACATTCAGTACTTC.

This clone appeared a few times. The CDR3 nucleotides read TGTGCCAGCAGCTCCCTAGGAACAGGGCAAGAGACCCAGTACTTC. Its translation is CASSSLGTGQETQYF. The chain couples TRBV13 to TRBJ2-5; D possibly corresponds to TRBD1 (6 bases). The CDR3 covers 15 residues. Looked up from germline, CDR1 is PRHDT and CDR2 is FYEKMQ (reference sequence). Trimming removed 4 bases at V and 2 bases at J, with 14 bases between.

V and J are TRBV7-2 and TRBJ2-7; 8 bases agree with TRBD1. Germline V gives CDR1 SGHTA, CDR2 FQGNSA. The CDR3 is made up of 14 amino acids. V dropped 5 bases and J dropped 5; count of bases not matched to a gene: 8. CDR3 in amino acids: CASSLDRGSHEQYF. The CDR3 DNA follows: TGTGCCAGCAGCCTCGACAGGGGTTCCCACGAGCAGTACTTC.

This clone was detected only a few times. The gene calls are TRBV18 and TRBJ1-1; D remains ambiguous. Trimming removed 3 bases at V and 0 bases at J, with 8 bases between. Germline-derived CDR1 and CDR2 are KGHSH and LQKENI. CDR3 size: 14 residues. The CDR3 nucleotides read TGTGCCAGCTCACCCGCCGGTGTGAACACTGAAGCTTTCTTT. This gives the protein CASSPAGVNTEAFF.

The rearrangement joins TRBV12-3 or TRBV12-4 to TRBJ1-1, with D uncertain. Between the trimmed V and J ends, which lost 7 bases and 8 bases, there was a span of 17 bases. This CDR3 comprises 13 residues. The CDR3 coding sequence is TGTGCCAGCAATTCCTTTGGCACCCAAGAAGCTTTCTTT. As protein: CASNSFGTQEAFF.

V and J are TRBV25-1 and TRBJ1-5, with 8 bases aligning to TRBD1. The CDR3 is made up of 16 amino acids. Germline trimming cut 6 bases from V and 2 bases from J; bases unmatched to any gene: 9. Germline loops: CDR1 MGHDK, CDR2 SYGVNS. The chain's CDR3 is CASSRQLDRGNQPQHF. Written as DNA, the CDR3 is TGTGCCAGCAGCCGACAGCTGGACAGGGGCAATCAGCCCCAGCATTTT.

The J gene is TRBJ1-1, the V gene TRBV5-6; the D gene is possibly TRBD1 (5 bases). Trimming took 2 bases from V and 4 from J, leaving 12 bases between them. Germline V CDR1 and CDR2: SGHDT, YYEEEE. The CDR3 covers 14 residues. This chain's CDR3 is CASSFSGLGTEAFF. Written as DNA, the CDR3 is TGTGCCAGCAGCTTTTCGGGACTGGGCACTGAAGCTTTCTTT.

The chain is built from TRBV5-4 and TRBJ2-1; TRBD2 aligns across 11 bases. CDR1 is SGHNT, CDR2 YYREEE, per germline (reference sequence). This CDR3 has 15 amino acids. The trim removed 2 bases at V and 7 bases at J, leaving 5 bases unmatched. The CDR3 sequence: CASSFGLAGGNEQFF. CDR3 nucleotide sequence: TGTGCCAGCAGCTTCGGTCTAGCGGGGGGAAATGAGCAGTTCTTC.

The chain recombines TRBV19 with TRBJ1-6; TRBD1 might be the D (5 bases). V gave up 7 bases and J gave up 8 bases, with 15 bases separating them. Germline V gene data show CDR1 as LNHDA and CDR2 as SQIVND (reference sequence). The CDR3 consists of 14 residues. The CDR3 DNA sequence: TGTGCCAGTAATGTCGCCGGGGGAGATTCACCCCTCCACTTT. Protein product: CASNVAGGDSPLHF.

In nucleotides, the CDR3 is TGTGCCAGCAGCTTCGAGTTGGTAGCCCGAGGAACGGAGACCCAGTACTTC. It specifies CASSFELVARGTETQYF. The rearrangement links TRBV7-9 to TRBJ2-5; D gene unclear. CDR3 length: 17 amino acids. CDR1 is SEHNR, CDR2 FQNEAQ, per germline (reference sequence). Trimming pared 3 bases from V and 5 bases from J, leaving 22 bases between. Full variable domain (missing parts from reference TRBV7-9 and TRBJ2-5): DTGVSQNPRHKITKRGQNVTFRCDPISEHNRLYWYRQTLGQGPEFLTYFQNEAQLEKSRLLSDRFSAERPKGSFSTLEIQRTEQGDSAMYLCASSFELVARGTETQYFGPGTRLLVL.

The rearrangement uses TRBV10-3 and TRBJ2-1, with 8 bases that match TRBD2. CDR3 length: 15 amino acids. After removal of 4 bases from V and 7 bases from J, the junction contained 9 bases not matched to a gene. Germline values: CDR1 ENHRY, CDR2 SYGVKD. The CDR3 reads CAISVLAGGSNEQFF. In nucleotides, the CDR3 is TGTGCCATCAGTGTCCTGGCGGGGGGCTCGAATGAGCAGTTCTTC.

The rearrangement joins TRBV5-5 to TRBJ1-2; TRBD1 matches at 7 bases. The CDR3 covers 16 residues. Trimming took 4 bases from V and 1 from J; bases not matched to a gene: 10. The germline CDR1 and CDR2 sequences are SGHKS and YYEKEE (reference sequence). The CDR3 coding sequence is TGTGCCAGCAGCACTACTCAGGGGGGAGTTAACTATGGCTACACCTTC. This codes for CASSTTQGGVNYGYTF.

The chain links TRBV19 to TRBJ1-5, with 8 bases identical to TRBD1. J lost 5 bases, V lost 0 bases, and 12 bases had no gene match. Germline CDR1 LNHDA, CDR2 SQIVND (reference sequence). The CDR3 has 18 amino acids. This chain's CDR3 is CASSIDLSAGGADQPQHF. The CDR3 bases are TGTGCCAGTAGTATAGATCTATCGGCAGGGGGCGCGGATCAGCCCCAGCATTTT.